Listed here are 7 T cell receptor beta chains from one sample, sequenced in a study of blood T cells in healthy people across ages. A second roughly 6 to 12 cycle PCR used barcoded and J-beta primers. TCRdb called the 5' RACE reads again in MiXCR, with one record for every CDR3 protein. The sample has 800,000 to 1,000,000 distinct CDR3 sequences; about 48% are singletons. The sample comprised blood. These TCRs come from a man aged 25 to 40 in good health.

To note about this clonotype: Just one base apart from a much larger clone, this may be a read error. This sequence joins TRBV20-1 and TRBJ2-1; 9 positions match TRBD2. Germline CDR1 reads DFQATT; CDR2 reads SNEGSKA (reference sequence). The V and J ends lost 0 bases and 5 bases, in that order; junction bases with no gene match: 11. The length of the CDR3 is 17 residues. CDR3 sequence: CSARDLGLAGPHNEQFF. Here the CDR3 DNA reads TGCAGTGCTAGAGATCTCGGGCTAGCGGGGCCCCACAATGAGCAGTTCTTC.

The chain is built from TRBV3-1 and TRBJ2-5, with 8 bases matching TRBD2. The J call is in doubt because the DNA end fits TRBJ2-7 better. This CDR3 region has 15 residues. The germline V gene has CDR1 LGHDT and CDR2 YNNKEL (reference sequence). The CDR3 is CASSPQSGGKNEQYF. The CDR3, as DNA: TGTGCCAGCAGCCCCCAAAGCGGGGGAAAGAACGAGCAGTACTTC.

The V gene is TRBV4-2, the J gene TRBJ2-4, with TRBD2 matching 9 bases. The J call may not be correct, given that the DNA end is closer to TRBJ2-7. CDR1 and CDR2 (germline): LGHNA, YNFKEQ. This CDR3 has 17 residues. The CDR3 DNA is TGTGCCAGCAGCCAAGAGGGTTTTAGCGGGGGACTCTACGAGCAGTACTTC. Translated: CASSQEGFSGGLYEQYF.

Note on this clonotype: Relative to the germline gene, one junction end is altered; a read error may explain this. CDR3 sequence: CTSSDRDRGYNEQFF. Written as DNA, the CDR3 is TGTACCAGCAGTGACCGGGACAGGGGCTACAATGAGCAGTTCTTC. The chain links TRBV12-3 or TRBV12-4 to TRBJ2-1, with 10 positions matching TRBD1. This CDR3 is built from 15 residues.

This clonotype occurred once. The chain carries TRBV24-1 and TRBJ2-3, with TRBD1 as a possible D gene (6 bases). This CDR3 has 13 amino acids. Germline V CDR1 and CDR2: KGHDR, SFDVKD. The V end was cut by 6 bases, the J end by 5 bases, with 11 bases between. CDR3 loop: CATSRTEEDTQYF. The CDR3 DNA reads TGTGCCACCAGTAGGACAGAAGAAGATACGCAGTATTTT.

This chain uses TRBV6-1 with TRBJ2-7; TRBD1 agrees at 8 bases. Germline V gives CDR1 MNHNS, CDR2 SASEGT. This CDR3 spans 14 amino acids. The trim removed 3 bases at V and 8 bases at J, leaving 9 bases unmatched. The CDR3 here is CASSEAGGGNKQYF. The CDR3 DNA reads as TGTGCCAGCAGTGAGGCAGGGGGCGGTAATAAGCAGTACTTC.

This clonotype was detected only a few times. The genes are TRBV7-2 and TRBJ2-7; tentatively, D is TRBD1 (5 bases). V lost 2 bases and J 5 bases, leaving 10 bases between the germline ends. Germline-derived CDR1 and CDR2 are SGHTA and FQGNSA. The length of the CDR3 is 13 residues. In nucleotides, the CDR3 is TGTGCCAGCAGCTTAAATGGGGCCGACGAGCAGTACTTC. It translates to CASSLNGADEQYF. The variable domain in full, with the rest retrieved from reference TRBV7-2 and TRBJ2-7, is GAGVSQSPSNKVTEKGKDVELRCDPISGHTALYWYRQSLGQGLEFLIYFQGNSAPDKSGLPSDRFSAERTGGSVSTLTIQRTQQEDSAVYLCASSLNGADEQYFGPGTRLTVT.